Listed below are T cell receptor beta chains from one sample, sequenced in a study of shared clonotypes between healthy human individuals. Sequencing was performed with immunoSEQ multiplex PCR; in TCRdb, only in-frame clones are kept and a portion is missing. The data contain some 1.5 million clones, about 98% of them singletons. The sequenced sample consisted of naive CD4+ T cells sorted from blood. The receptors come from a young man in good health. CDR3s include the opening cysteine and the closing phenylalanine or tryptophan. D genes are given only for firm matches. Clone size is shown for a subset of rows, as once, few, many or a class of expanded clone.

13	TRBV30	TRBJ1-3	NA	NA	TGTGCCTGGAGGGCGGCGGGGGGAAACACCATATATTTT	CAWRAAGGNTIYF
15	TRBV11-3	TRBJ2-5	TRBD2	NA	TGTGCCAGCAGCCCCCGCCTAGCGGACCAAGAGACCCAGTACTTC	CASSPRLADQETQYF
16	TRBV10-3	TRBJ1-4	NA	NA	TGTGCCATCAGTGAGATGGGACCGACAACTAATGAAAAACTGTTTTTT	CAISEMGPTTNEKLFF
15	TRBV6-1	TRBJ1-5	NA	NA	TGTGCCAGCAGTGACGGGGGGGCTAGTAATCAGCCCCAGCATTTT	CASSDGGASNQPQHF
12	TRBV6-1	TRBJ1-2	NA	NA	TGTGCCAGCAGTGGATCTACCTATGGCTACACCTTC	CASSGSTYGYTF
15	TRBV30	TRBJ1-2	TRBD1	NA	TGTGCCTGGAGAAATCAGGGGGCGTCTAACTATGGCTACACCTTC	CAWRNQGASNYGYTF
13	TRBV9	TRBJ2-5	NA	NA	TGTGCCAGCAGCGTAGGAGGGGTAGAGACCCAGTACTTC	CASSVGGVETQYF
16	TRBV7-2	TRBJ2-2	TRBD1	NA	TGTGCCAGCAGCTTAGAGGGACAGGGTTTAACCGGGGAGCTGTTTTTT	CASSLEGQGLTGELFF
12	TRBV28	TRBJ1-5	NA	NA	TGTGCCAGCAGCTCCGTGGGACAGCCCCAGCATTTT	CASSSVGQPQHF
16	TRBV5-1	TRBJ1-1	NA	NA	TGCGCCAGCAGCGAACAGGGAGGGGTCATGAACACTGAAGCTTTCTTT	CASSEQGGVMNTEAFF
13	TRBV28	TRBJ1-5	NA	once	TGTGCCAGCAGTAGAACTTTAAATCAGCCCCAGCATTTT	CASSRTLNQPQHF
15	TRBV19	TRBJ1-4	TRBD1	NA	TGTGCCAGTAGTATAGAAGACAGGGGTGCTGAAAAACTGTTTTTT	CASSIEDRGAEKLFF
17	TRBV27	TRBJ2-3	NA	NA	TGTGCCAGCAGTTTCCCCTCCCAGCGGTCTAGCACAGATACGCAGTATTTT	CASSFPSQRSSTDTQYF
16	TRBV11-3	TRBJ2-3	TRBD2	NA	TGTGCCAGCAGCTTAGGGACTAGCGGACACACAGATACGCAGTATTTT	CASSLGTSGHTDTQYF
14	TRBV29-1	TRBJ2-1	TRBD2	NA	TGCAGCGCCCGAAAGACTAGCGGAGACAATGAGCAGTTCTTC	CSARKTSGDNEQFF
14	TRBV7-3	TRBJ2-1	TRBD1	NA	TGTGCCAGCAGCCCGGGACAGAACAACAATGAGCAGTTCTTC	CASSPGQNNNEQFF
16	TRBV7-9	TRBJ2-7	TRBD1	NA	TGTGCCAGCAGCTTACTTCCGGGACAGGGGCCCTACGAGCAGTACTTC	CASSLLPGQGPYEQYF
13	TRBV19	TRBJ1-4	NA	NA	TGTGCCAGTAGTAGAGGGCCCGGTGAAAAACTGTTTTTT	CASSRGPGEKLFF
15	TRBV9	TRBJ2-7	NA	NA	TGTGCCAGCAGCGTGGCTGCAGGGGATCCCTACGAGCAGTACTTC	CASSVAAGDPYEQYF
16	TRBV9	TRBJ2-2	TRBD2	NA	TGTGCCAGCAGCGTAAGGGCTAGCGGGAAGTCCGGGGAGCTGTTTTTT	CASSVRASGKSGELFF
16	TRBV7-6	TRBJ2-7	TRBD1	NA	TGTGCCAGCAGCCTCGCGACAGGGCATAGGATAGGCGAGCAGTACTTC	CASSLATGHRIGEQYF
14	TRBV7-8	TRBJ2-1	TRBD2	NA	TGTGCCAGCAGCTTTAGCGGGCTTTACAATGAGCAGTTCTTC	CASSFSGLYNEQFF
14	TRBV19	TRBJ1-2	TRBD1	NA	TGTGCCAGTAGGAGACAGGGAATCACTGGAGGCTACACCTTC	CASRRQGITGGYTF
13	TRBV4-1	TRBJ2-1	NA	NA	TGCGCCAGCAGCCAAGCGGGCCCTCAATTGCAGTTCTTC	CASSQAGPQLQFF
13	TRBV7-2	TRBJ2-1	TRBD1	NA	TGTGCCACTGGGACAGGGAAATACAATGAGCAGTTCTTC	CATGTGKYNEQFF
13	TRBV23-1	TRBJ1-1	NA	NA	TGCGCCAGCCCCGGACGGGGCCGAACTGAAGCTTTCTTT	CASPGRGRTEAFF
14	TRBV18	TRBJ1-1	TRBD1	NA	TGTGCCAGCTCACCACGTCAGGGACAGAGTGAAGCTTTCTTT	CASSPRQGQSEAFF
11	TRBV2	TRBJ2-7	NA	NA	TGTGCCGACGGCTCTTCCTACGAGCAGTACTTC	CADGSSYEQYF
14	TRBV10-3	TRBJ1-1	NA	NA	TGTGCCATCAGGACGGACGGCATGAACACTGAAGCTTTCTTT	CAIRTDGMNTEAFF
11	TRBV19	TRBJ2-1	NA	NA	TGTGCCAGTAGTCCAGGTTATGAGCAGTTCTTC	CASSPGYEQFF
14	TRBV6-5	TRBJ1-2	NA	NA	TGTGCCAGCAGCCCCTCGCAAGATCCAAGCCGCTACACCTTC	CASSPSQDPSRYTF
15	TRBV7-9	TRBJ2-6	NA	once	TGTGCCAGCAGCTTAGTAGGCTCTGGGGCCAACGTCCTGACTTTC	CASSLVGSGANVLTF
16	TRBV5-6	TRBJ2-3	NA	NA	TGTGCCAGCAGCTACACAGTTTTGACTAGCACAGATACGCAGTATTTT	CASSYTVLTSTDTQYF
12	TRBV19	TRBJ2-1	NA	NA	TGTGCCAGTAGTATAGAACGCGATGAGCAGTTCTTC	CASSIERDEQFF
15	TRBV6-5	TRBJ1-6	NA	NA	TGTGCCAGCAGTTACTCGGAGAGGGAAACTTCACCCCTCCACTTT	CASSYSERETSPLHF
12	TRBV29-1	TRBJ2-1	TRBD2	NA	TGCAGCGTTGCCGTTGGACTAGCCCGTGTGCTCTTC	CSVAVGLARVLF
18	TRBV7-9	TRBJ2-1	TRBD2	NA	TGTGCCAGCAGCTTGCCATTATCCGGGACTAGCGGTTACAATGAGCAGTTCTTC	CASSLPLSGTSGYNEQFF
12	TRBV28	TRBJ2-7	NA	NA	TGTGCCAGCAGTTTAGTACGGGGCGAGCAGTACTTC	CASSLVRGEQYF
15	TRBV6-6	TRBJ1-2	TRBD1	NA	TGTGCCAGCAGCTACAACACCGACAGGGAGGATGGCTACACCTTC	CASSYNTDREDGYTF
16	TRBV25-1	TRBJ2-3	NA	NA	TGTGCCAGCAGTGAAATAGGTGCGAGGGCTCCAGATACGCAGTATTTT	CASSEIGARAPDTQYF
15	TRBV13	TRBJ1-5	TRBD1	NA	TGTGCCAGCAGCCACCGGGACAGGGGCAATCAGCCCCAGCATTTT	CASSHRDRGNQPQHF